This T cell receptor (beta chain) was found in a study of technical replicates of blood from several donors. Sequencing used immunoSEQ multiplex PCR; TCRdb keeps in-frame clones, though not all of them. The table shows just under 85,000 clones, with around nine tenths occurring only once. Trimming at V came to 7 bases and at J to 2 bases, leaving 10 bases not matched to a gene. CDR1 LGHNT and CDR2 FRNRAP come from the germline V gene. The CDR3 spans 16 residues. The gene calls are TRBV12-5 and TRBJ1-4, with 7 bases lining up with TRBD1. Specimen: T cells isolated from PBMCs. The sequence came from a human donor in good health. This chain's CDR3 is CASASDRDGTNEKLFF. The CDR3 nucleotides read TGTGCTAGTGCTTCAGACAGGGATGGCACTAATGAAAAACTGTTTTTT.